One sample yielded the 7 T cell receptor beta chains listed below, sequenced in a study of CD8 T cells in ankylosing spondylitis. MiXCR, run by TCRdb on the 5' RACE reads, gives a single entry per CDR3 protein. The sample includes 300,000 to 350,000 distinct CDR3 sequences, 14% to 15% of them seen just once. The sample taken for sequencing was blood, either unsorted or a sorted T cell fraction (not recorded which). The receptor set was obtained from a male donor with ankylosing spondylitis or in good health (not recorded which).

The chain carries TRBV2 and TRBJ2-7; D could derive from TRBD1 or TRBD2 (6 bases each). V lost 6 bases, J lost 2 bases, and 17 bases lay in between. CDR1 and CDR2 from the germline V gene are SNHLY and FYNNEI. CDR3 length: 15 amino acids. CDR3 DNA: TGTGCCAGCAGGGGTGGGACACGGGGGACCTACGAGCAGTACTTC. This gives the protein CASRGGTRGTYEQYF.

The CDR3 DNA is TGTGCCAGCAGCTTTATGGGCTACGAGCAGTACTTC. This translates into CASSFMGYEQYF. The V gene is TRBV7-8, the J gene TRBJ2-7; no clear D gene. The CDR3 spans 12 residues. Between the trimmed V and J ends, which lost 3 bases and 3 bases, there was a span of 6 bases. The V gene's germline CDR1 is SGHVS and CDR2 FQNEAQ.

The sample holds a few counts of this clonotype. The genes are TRBV7-2 and TRBJ2-7; D gene ambiguous. The V and J ends lost 1 base and 2 bases respectively, with 12 bases between them. The CDR3 loop spans 15 amino acids. In germline, CDR1 is SGHTA, CDR2 FQGNSA. The CDR3 coding sequence is TGTGCCAGCAGCTTAGGTCAGCTCCCTGCCTACGAGCAGTACTTC. Translating it yields CASSLGQLPAYEQYF.

The chain employs TRBV5-6 and TRBJ2-7; no firm D call. V dropped 0 bases and J dropped 2 bases, with 18 bases sitting between them. The germline V gene encodes CDR1 SGHDT and CDR2 YYEEEE. The CDR3 sequence is 17 residues long. The CDR3 sequence is CASSLASSLHRTYEQYF. The CDR3 DNA follows: TGTGCCAGCAGCTTGGCGAGTTCCTTACATAGGACCTACGAGCAGTACTTC.

The rearrangement joins TRBV29-1 to TRBJ2-3, with 12 positions matching TRBD2. Trimming took 6 bases from V and 3 from J; bases not matched to a gene: 4. Germline assignment: CDR1 SQVTM and CDR2 ANQGSEA. The CDR3 spans 14 residues. DNA for the CDR3: TGCAGCGTCGGGGGGACTAGCGGGACAGATACGCAGTATTTT. Its translation is CSVGGTSGTDTQYF.

The sample holds a few counts of this clonotype. This chain connects TRBV3-1 to TRBJ1-5; D is undetermined. The CDR3 extends over 13 amino acids. From germline, CDR1 is LGHDT and CDR2 YNNKEL (reference sequence). Trimming left V 4 bases short and J 7 bases short, with 11 bases between. The CDR3 nucleotides read TGTGCCAGCAGCCCTACACCGCAGCAGCCCCAGCATTTT. As protein: CASSPTPQQPQHF.

V and J are TRBV25-1 and TRBJ2-7; 8 bases agree with TRBD1. Germline V gene lookup returns CDR1 MGHDK and CDR2 SYGVNS. V lost 2 bases, J lost 4 bases, and 4 bases stayed unmatched. There are 14 residues in the CDR3. The CDR3 spells CASSEQGARYEQYF. The CDR3 DNA is TGTGCCAGCAGTGAACAGGGGGCTAGGTACGAGCAGTACTTC.